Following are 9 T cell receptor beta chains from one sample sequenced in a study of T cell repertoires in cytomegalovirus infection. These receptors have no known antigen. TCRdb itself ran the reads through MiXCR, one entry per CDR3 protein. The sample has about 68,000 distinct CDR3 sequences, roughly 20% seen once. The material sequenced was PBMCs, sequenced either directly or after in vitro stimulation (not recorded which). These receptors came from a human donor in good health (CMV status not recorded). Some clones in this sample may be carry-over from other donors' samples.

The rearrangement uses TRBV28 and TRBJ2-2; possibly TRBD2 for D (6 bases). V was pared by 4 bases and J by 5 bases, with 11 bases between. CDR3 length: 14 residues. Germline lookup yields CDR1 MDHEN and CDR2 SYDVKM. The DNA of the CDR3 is TGTGCCAGCAGTTGGGCCGGGGGAACCGGGGAGCTGTTTTTT. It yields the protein CASSWAGGTGELFF.

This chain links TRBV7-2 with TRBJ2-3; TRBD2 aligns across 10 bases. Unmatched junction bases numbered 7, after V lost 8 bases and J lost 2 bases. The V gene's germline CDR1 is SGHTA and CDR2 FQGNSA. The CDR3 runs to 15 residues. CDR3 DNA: TGTGCCAGCGGGGGTAGCGGGAGGACCACAGATACGCAGTATTTT. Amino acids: CASGGSGRTTDTQYF.

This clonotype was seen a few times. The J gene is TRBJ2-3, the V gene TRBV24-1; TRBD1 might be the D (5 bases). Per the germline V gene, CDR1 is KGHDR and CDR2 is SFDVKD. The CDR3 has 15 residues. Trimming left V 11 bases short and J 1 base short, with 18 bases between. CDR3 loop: CAIMDTTSGTDTQYF. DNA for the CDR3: TGTGCCATCATGGACACCACATCTGGCACAGATACGCAGTATTTT.

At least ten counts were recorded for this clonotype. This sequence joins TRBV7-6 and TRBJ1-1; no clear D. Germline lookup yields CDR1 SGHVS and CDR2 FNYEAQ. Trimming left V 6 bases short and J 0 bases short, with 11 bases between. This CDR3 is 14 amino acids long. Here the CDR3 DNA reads TGTGCCAGCAGACTCCGCCCGATGAACACTGAAGCTTTCTTT. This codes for CASRLRPMNTEAFF.

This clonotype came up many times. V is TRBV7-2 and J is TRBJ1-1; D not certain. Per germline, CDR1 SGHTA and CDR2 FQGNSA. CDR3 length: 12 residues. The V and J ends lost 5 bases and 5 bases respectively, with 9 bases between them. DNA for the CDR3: TGTGCCAGCAGCCAGGACGGGACTGAAGCTTTCTTT. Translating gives CASSQDGTEAFF.

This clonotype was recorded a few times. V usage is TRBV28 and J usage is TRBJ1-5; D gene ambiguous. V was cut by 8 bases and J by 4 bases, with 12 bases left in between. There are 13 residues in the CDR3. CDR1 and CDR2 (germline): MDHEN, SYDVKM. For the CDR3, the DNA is TGTGCCAGCGGATACAGAGTAAATCAGCCCCAGCATTTT. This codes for CASGYRVNQPQHF.

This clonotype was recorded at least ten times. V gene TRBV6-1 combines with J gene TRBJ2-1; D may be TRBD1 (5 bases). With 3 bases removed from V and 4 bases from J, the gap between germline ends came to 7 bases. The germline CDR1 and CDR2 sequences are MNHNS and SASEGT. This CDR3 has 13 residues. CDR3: CASSETEYNEQFF. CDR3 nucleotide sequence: TGTGCCAGCAGTGAGACAGAATACAATGAGCAGTTCTTC.

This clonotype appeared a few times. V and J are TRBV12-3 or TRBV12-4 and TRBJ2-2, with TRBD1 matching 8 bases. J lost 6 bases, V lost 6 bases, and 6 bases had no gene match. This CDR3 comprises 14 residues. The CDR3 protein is CASRMTGESGELFF. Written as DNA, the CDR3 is TGTGCCAGCAGGATGACAGGGGAATCCGGGGAGCTGTTTTTT.

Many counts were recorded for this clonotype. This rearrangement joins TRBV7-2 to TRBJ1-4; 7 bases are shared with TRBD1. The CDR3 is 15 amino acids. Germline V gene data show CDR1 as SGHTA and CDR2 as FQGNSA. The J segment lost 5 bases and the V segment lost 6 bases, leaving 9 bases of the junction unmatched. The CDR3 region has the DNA TGTGCCAGCAGTTCTCAGACAGGGTGGAATGAAAAACTGTTTTTT. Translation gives CASSSQTGWNEKLFF.